The clone carrying this T cell receptor beta chain was found a few times. Its antigen is currently unknown. The CDR3 has 13 residues. Germline CDR1 is SGHTA and CDR2 is FQGNSA. Trimming stripped 1 base from V and 8 bases from J, with 12 bases between. The data belong to a study of blood T cells in healthy people across ages. General observations from the study: Both naive CD4+ cell counts and diversity were greater in long-lived donors than in aged donors.

Next came a second PCR, run for roughly 6 to 11 cycles, which used a sample-barcoded 5' primer along with a J-beta primer mix. TCRdb reprocessed the 5' RACE reads with MiXCR, giving one entry per CDR3 protein. The sample lists some 1,000,000 distinct CDR3 sequences, about 23% occurring once. In each sample, at least 6 million PBMCs were isolated. These data are also associated with another study on T cells of mothers and their children. That paper adds: A few healthy Caucasian mothers and their six children were the donors. It was found that thymic selection shapes TCR recombination output similarly in related and unrelated pairs.

The chain joins TRBV7-2 to TRBJ2-7, with D tentatively TRBD1 (5 bases). This clonotype originated in a girl aged 2 to 10 in good health. The sample consisted of blood. Written as DNA, the CDR3 is TGTGCCAGCAGCTTAGTAGGGGCCGCTCAGCAGTACTTC. Amino acid sequence: CASSLVGAAQQYF.